One sample yielded the 18 T cell receptor beta chains listed below, sequenced in a study of blood T cell repertoires in COVID-19. Repertoires were generated with immunoSEQ multiplex PCR, while TCRdb's copy carries only in-frame clones and drops some. This sample carries around 260,000 clones, over 75% of them seen once, and the ten largest clones take approximately 12%. The sequenced sample was peripheral blood. These receptors came from a human donor in a cohort sampled during active COVID-19.

The V and J genes are TRBV11-2 and TRBJ2-5; D might be TRBD1 (6 bases). Trimming removed 6 bases from V and 1 base from J, with 15 bases in between. CDR1 is SGHAT, CDR2 FQNNGV, per germline. This CDR3 is 15 amino acids long. The CDR3 region has the DNA TGTGCCAGCAGTTTTCAGGGGTTCTCCCAAGAGACCCAGTACTTC. Translation gives CASSFQGFSQETQYF.

The chain is built from TRBV29-1 and TRBJ1-3, with D unclear. The CDR3 contains 13 residues. Germline V gene sequence: CDR1 SQVTM, CDR2 ANQGSEA. V was shortened by 1 base and J by 15 bases, with 19 bases between the two germline ends. The CDR3 loop is CSVEASGGSVEYF. For the CDR3, the DNA is TGCAGCGTTGAAGCGAGTGGAGGGTCGGTCGAATATTTT.

The chain uses TRBV24-1 and TRBJ1-1; D is ambiguous. The germline V gene encodes CDR1 KGHDR and CDR2 SFDVKD. The CDR3 spans 16 residues. V was clipped by 8 bases and J by 11 bases, with 29 bases between them. CDR3 sequence reads: CATNTFELRRRHDAFF. CDR3 DNA sequence: TGTGCCACCAACACATTCGAACTGAGGCGTAGGCATGACGCTTTCTTT.

The chain has TRBV18 and TRBJ1-3; unclear D gene. From germline, CDR1 is KGHSH and CDR2 LQKENI. The CDR3 is made up of 16 amino acids. Trimming cost V 3 bases and J 1 base, with 13 bases left between them. The CDR3 sequence: CASSPTGPVSGNTIYF. For the CDR3, the DNA is TGTGCCAGCTCACCGACGGGTCCCGTGTCTGGAAACACCATATATTTT.

The gene calls are TRBV27 and TRBJ2-3; 11 nucleotides match TRBD1. Germline V gives CDR1 MNHEY, CDR2 SMNVEV (reference sequence). The length of the CDR3 is 18 residues. Germline trimming cut 5 bases from V and 3 bases from J; bases unmatched to any gene: 13. CDR3 amino acids: CASSRRGQGVSKTDTQYF. CDR3 coding DNA: TGTGCCAGCAGTCGACGGGGACAGGGGGTTTCCAAAACAGATACGCAGTATTTT.

The V call is TRBV11-3, the J call TRBJ1-1; D remains ambiguous. The CDR3 extends over 13 amino acids. V lost 5 bases to trimming and J lost 3 bases, with 10 bases between them. Germline CDR1 SGHNT, CDR2 YENEEA. The CDR3 is CASSPSPDTEAFF. The CDR3 bases are TGTGCCAGCAGCCCTTCCCCTGACACTGAAGCTTTCTTT.

V gene TRBV2 combines with J gene TRBJ1-2; D possibly corresponds to TRBD1 (5 bases). Germline CDR1 and CDR2: SNHLY and FYNNEI. V shed 11 bases and J shed 3 bases, with 10 bases lying between them. This CDR3 has 11 residues. The CDR3 nucleotides are TGTGCCGAGCGGGGCGACTATGGCTACACCTTC. Encoded protein: CAERGDYGYTF.

The chain combines TRBV5-1 with TRBJ2-3, with D perhaps TRBD2 (6 bases). This CDR3 is 14 amino acids long. In germline, CDR1 is SGHRS, CDR2 YFSETQ. Trimming cost V 0 bases and J 6 bases, with 11 bases left between them. The CDR3: CASSLGLDGDTQYF. In DNA, the CDR3 is TGCGCCAGCAGCTTGGGACTAGACGGGGATACGCAGTATTTT.

V usage is TRBV18 and J usage is TRBJ1-6; D is ambiguous. Trimming took off 3 bases at V and 7 bases at J, with 13 bases between the two ends. CDR1 and CDR2 from the germline V gene are KGHSH and LQKENI. This CDR3 is built from 15 residues. CDR3 nucleotides: TGTGCCAGCTCACCCCCGGCGGGCCTCAATTCACCCCTCCACTTT. Translation: CASSPPAGLNSPLHF.

This chain uses TRBV5-1 with TRBJ2-1; TRBD2 matches 12 bases. Germline CDR1 and CDR2: SGHRS and YFSETQ. V shed 1 base and J 10 bases; nucleotides not matched to a gene: 6. The CDR3 totals 15 residues. CDR3 residues: CASSLFLAGGGEQFF. The CDR3, as DNA: TGCGCCAGCAGCTTGTTTCTAGCGGGAGGGGGAGAGCAGTTCTTC.

The chain joins TRBV7-2 to TRBJ1-5, with D maybe TRBD1 (5 bases). The length of the CDR3 is 14 residues. Trimming stripped 5 bases from V and 5 bases from J, with 13 bases between. CDR1 is SGHTA, CDR2 FQGNSA, per germline. As DNA, the CDR3 is TGTGCCAGCAGCATAAAGCAAGGGGATCAGCCCCAGCATTTT. Translation gives CASSIKQGDQPQHF.

This sequence joins TRBV6-6 and TRBJ2-7, with 7 positions matching TRBD1. V was clipped by 6 bases and J by 0 bases; unmatched bases: 2. Germline CDR1 reads MNHNY; CDR2 reads SVGAGI (reference sequence). CDR3 length: 13 amino acids. The CDR3 loop reads CASSRQGSYEQYF. In nucleotides, the CDR3 is TGTGCCAGCAGCAGACAGGGCTCCTACGAGCAGTACTTC.

The chain recombines TRBV6-5 with TRBJ2-6; D uncertain. The V end lost 0 bases, the J end lost 0 bases, and 6 bases lay between the germline ends. This CDR3 has 16 amino acids. The germline gives CDR1 MNHEY, CDR2 SVGAGI. CDR3 DNA: TGTGCCAGCAGTTACTCGTATGTCTCTGGGGCCAACGTCCTGACTTTC. Translation: CASSYSYVSGANVLTF.

The rearrangement links TRBV5-6 to TRBJ2-7; D is possibly TRBD2 (5 bases). Trimming stripped 2 bases from V and 0 bases from J, with 6 bases between. This CDR3 has 13 amino acids. Germline loops: CDR1 SGHDT, CDR2 YYEEEE. CDR3 sequence: CASSFGNSYEQYF. CDR3 coding DNA: TGTGCCAGCAGCTTCGGGAACTCCTACGAGCAGTACTTC.

This clone was seen once. The CDR3 protein is CASRSAGGSSYNEQFF. The DNA for the CDR3 is TGTGCCAGCAGATCAGCGGGAGGTAGCTCCTACAATGAGCAGTTCTTC. The chain employs TRBV28 and TRBJ2-1; 9 bases fit TRBD2. Germline-derived CDR1 and CDR2 are MDHEN and SYDVKM. With 6 bases clipped from V and 0 bases from J, the junction kept 6 bases outside the gene matches. The CDR3 extends over 16 amino acids.

The V and J genes are TRBV19 and TRBJ1-4; D gene uncertain. V was cut by 4 bases and J by 4 bases, with 22 bases left in between. The length of the CDR3 is 18 residues. Germline V gene lookup returns CDR1 LNHDA and CDR2 SQIVND (reference sequence). In nucleotides, the CDR3 is TGTGCCAGTAGTAGGCGGGCAAGGACGACGACCGATAATGAAAAACTGTTTTTT. Residues: CASSRRARTTTDNEKLFF.

This clone was counted once. The chain couples TRBV6-2 or TRBV6-3 to TRBJ2-2; D possibly corresponds to TRBD2 (6 bases). Germline V gene lookup returns CDR1 MNHEY and CDR2 SVGEGT. Trimming left V 8 bases short and J 0 bases short, with 16 bases between. The CDR3 covers 16 residues. The CDR3 bases are TGTGCCAGCCGCCTGGGGGGAGCCACGAACACCGGGGAGCTGTTTTTT. Translating it yields CASRLGGATNTGELFF.

There are a few counts of this clone. The gene calls are TRBV30 and TRBJ1-1, with D perhaps TRBD1 (5 bases). The V end lost 0 bases, the J end lost 6 bases, and 14 bases lay between the germline ends. The germline V gene has CDR1 GTSNPN and CDR2 SVGIG (reference sequence). The CDR3 is made up of 14 amino acids. The DNA of the CDR3 is TGTGCCTGGAGTGTATTTTGGGGGAGGGCTGAAGCTTTCTTT. Protein product: CAWSVFWGRAEAFF.